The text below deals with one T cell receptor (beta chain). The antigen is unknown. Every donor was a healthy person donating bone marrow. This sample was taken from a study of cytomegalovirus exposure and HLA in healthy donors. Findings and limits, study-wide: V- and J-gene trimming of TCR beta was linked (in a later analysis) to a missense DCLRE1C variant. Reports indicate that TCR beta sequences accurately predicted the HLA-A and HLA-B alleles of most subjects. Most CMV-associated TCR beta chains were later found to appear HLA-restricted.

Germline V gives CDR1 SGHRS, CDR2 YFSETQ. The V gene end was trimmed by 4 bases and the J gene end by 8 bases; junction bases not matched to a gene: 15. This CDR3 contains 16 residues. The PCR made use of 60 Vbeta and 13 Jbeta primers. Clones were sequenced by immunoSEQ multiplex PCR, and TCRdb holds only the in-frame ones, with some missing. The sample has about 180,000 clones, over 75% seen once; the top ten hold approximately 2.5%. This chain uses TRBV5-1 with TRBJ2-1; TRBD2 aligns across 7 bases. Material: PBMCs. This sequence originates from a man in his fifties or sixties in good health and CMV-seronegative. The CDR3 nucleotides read TGCGCCAGCAGCAGGGAGCGGGGACGGTCTAGAGATGAGCAGTTCTTC. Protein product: CASSRERGRSRDEQFF.